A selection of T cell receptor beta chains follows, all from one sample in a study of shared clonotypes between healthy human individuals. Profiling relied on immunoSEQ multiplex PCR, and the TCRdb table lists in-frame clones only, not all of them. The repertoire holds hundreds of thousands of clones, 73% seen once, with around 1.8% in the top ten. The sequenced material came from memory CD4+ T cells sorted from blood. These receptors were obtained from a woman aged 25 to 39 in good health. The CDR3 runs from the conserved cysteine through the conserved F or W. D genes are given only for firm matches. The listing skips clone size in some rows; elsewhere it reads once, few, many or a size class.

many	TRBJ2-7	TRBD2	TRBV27	CASSFLTSGTYEQYF	TGTGCCAGCAGTTTTCTTACTAGCGGGACCTACGAGCAGTACTTC
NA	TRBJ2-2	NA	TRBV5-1	CASSPGLTEGIGELFF	TGCGCCAGCAGCCCTGGACTCACAGAAGGGATCGGGGAGCTGTTTTTT
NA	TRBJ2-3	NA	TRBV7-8	CASSLGAGPDTQYF	TGTGCCAGCAGCCTAGGGGCGGGACCAGATACGCAGTATTTT
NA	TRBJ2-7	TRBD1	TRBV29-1	CSVAGQGGREQYF	TGCAGCGTTGCGGGACAGGGAGGGCGCGAGCAGTACTTC
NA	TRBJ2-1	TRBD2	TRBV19	CASSTTGLAGNEQFF	TGTGCCAGTAGTACGACGGGACTAGCGGGAAATGAGCAGTTCTTC
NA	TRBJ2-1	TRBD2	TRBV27	CASSLRGTSGSYNEQFF	TGTGCCAGCAGTTTAAGGGGGACTAGCGGGAGCTACAATGAGCAGTTCTTC
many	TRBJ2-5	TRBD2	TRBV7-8	CASSPELAGGETQYF	TGTGCCAGCAGCCCCGAGCTAGCGGGAGGTGAGACCCAGTACTTC
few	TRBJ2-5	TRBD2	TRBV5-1	CASSLTGGAWETQYF	TGCGCCAGCAGCTTGACGGGAGGGGCTTGGGAGACCCAGTACTTC
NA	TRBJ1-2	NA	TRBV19	CASSIPGSFGYTF	TGTGCCAGTAGTATACCGGGGTCATTTGGCTACACCTTC
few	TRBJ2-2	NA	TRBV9	CASSVVGTGELFF	TGTGCCAGCAGCGTAGTGGGGACCGGGGAGCTGTTTTTT
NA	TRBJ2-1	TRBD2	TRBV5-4	CASSLGGTSGRYEQFF	TGTGCCAGCAGCTTGGGGGGGACTAGCGGGAGGTATGAGCAGTTCTTC
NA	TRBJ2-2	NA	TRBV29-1	CSVLDFGAGELFF	TGCAGCGTGCTGGACTTCGGGGCCGGGGAGCTGTTTTTT
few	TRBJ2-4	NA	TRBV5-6	CASSVLRDSIKNIQYF	TGTGCCAGCAGCGTCCTCCGGGACTCCATCAAAAACATTCAGTACTTC
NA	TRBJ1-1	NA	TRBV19	CASQPERMNTEAFF	TGTGCCAGCCAGCCAGAGCGGATGAACACTGAAGCTTTCTTT